In its sample, the clone carrying this T cell receptor beta chain was seen a few times. The antigen is unknown. TCRdb reanalysed the 5' RACE reads using MiXCR and keeps one entry per CDR3 protein. The sample has approximately 260,000 distinct CDR3 sequences; over 13% are singletons. The entry originates in a study of identical twins. Study observations and caveats: Abundant beta clonotypes from cord blood had fewer insertions, unlike memory repertoires, which showed none.

Germline V gene lookup returns CDR1 MNHNS and CDR2 SASEGT. The CDR3 totals 14 residues. V lost 4 bases and J lost 3, with 11 bases in between. The chain combines TRBV6-1 with TRBJ2-3; D might be TRBD1 (6 bases). The source of this sequence is a young woman in good health. Sequenced: memory (CD45RO+) T cells sorted from blood. The CDR3 reads CASSAEGVTDTQYF. CDR3 DNA: TGTGCCAGCAGTGCCGAGGGGGTAACAGATACGCAGTATTTT.